A single sample is the source of the 26 T cell receptor beta chains below, sequenced in a study of long-term antiretroviral therapy in people with HIV. The assay used was immunoSEQ (version v3.0), run at survey level. Measured with immunoSEQ multiplex PCR; TCRdb has only the in-frame clones, and not every one. This sample has about 38,000 clones; 75% to 90% occur once, and the top ten carry roughly 5%. This sample comprised unsorted PBMCs, obtained 1.5 years after starting antiretroviral therapy. These TCRs come from a man aged 18 to 30 with HIV.

This sequence joins TRBV28 and TRBJ1-2, with D hard to call. Germline CDR1 and CDR2: MDHEN and SYDVKM. The CDR3 is made up of 12 amino acids. V gave up 8 bases and J gave up 2 bases, with 9 bases separating them. CDR3 sequence (DNA): TGTGCCAGCGGCTCGACCAACTATGGCTACACCTTC. Amino acids: CASGSTNYGYTF.

The gene calls are TRBV15 and TRBJ1-5, with D possibly matching TRBD1 (5 bases). The V gene's germline CDR1 is LNHNV and CDR2 YYDKDF (reference sequence). CDR3 length equals 17 residues. Trimming took 4 bases from V and 0 from J, leaving 16 bases between them. The CDR3: CATSNRRTGTSNQPQHF. The CDR3 DNA sequence: TGTGCCACCAGCAATCGAAGGACGGGGACTAGCAATCAGCCCCAGCATTTT.

CDR3 sequence (DNA): TGTGCCAGCAGTGCACGGGTGGGGGGGGAGGTGAGCGAAAAACTGTTTTTT. Protein: CASSARVGGEVSEKLFF. The rearrangement links TRBV25-1 to TRBJ1-4, with a weak D call TRBD1 (5 bases). The CDR3 has 17 amino acids. Trimming pared 4 bases from V and 8 bases from J, leaving 23 bases between. The V gene's germline CDR1 is MGHDK and CDR2 SYGVNS.

The chain couples TRBV11-2 to TRBJ2-7; D unresolved. The ends were cut back, 2 bases at V and 7 bases at J, with 9 bases in the middle. Per the germline V gene, CDR1 is SGHAT and CDR2 is FQNNGV. The CDR3 runs to 12 residues. The CDR3 sequence: CASSLISGEQYF. The CDR3 nucleotides read TGTGCCAGCAGCTTAATTTCAGGAGAGCAGTACTTC.

The J gene is TRBJ2-2, the V gene TRBV5-1, with D possibly matching TRBD2 (7 bases). This CDR3 region has 14 residues. CDR1 and CDR2 (germline): SGHRS, YFSETQ. With 0 bases removed from V and 5 bases from J, the gap between germline ends came to 8 bases. The CDR3 here is CASSLEGGTGELFF. In nucleotides, the CDR3 is TGCGCCAGCAGCTTGGAGGGGGGGACCGGGGAGCTGTTTTTT. Together with reference TRBV5-1 and TRBJ2-2, the CDR3 gives the full variable domain: KAGVTQTPRYLIKTRGQQVTLSCSPISGHRSVSWYQQTPGQGLQFLFEYFSETQRNKGNFPGRFSGRQFSNSRSEMNVSTLELGDSALYLCASSLEGGTGELFFGEGSRLTVL.

CDR3 residues: CATKGFYGYTF. As DNA, the CDR3 is TGTGCCACCAAGGGGTTCTATGGCTACACCTTC. The J gene is TRBJ1-2, the V gene TRBV19; the D gene is possibly TRBD1 (5 bases). CDR3 size: 11 residues. Germline assignment: CDR1 LNHDA and CDR2 SQIVND (reference sequence). Trimming took 10 bases from V and 4 from J, leaving 10 bases between them.

The chain links TRBV6-5 to TRBJ2-3; D is ambiguous. Germline lookup yields CDR1 MNHEY and CDR2 SVGAGI. The CDR3 sequence is 16 residues long. Trimming removed 0 bases at V and 5 bases at J, with 15 bases between. The CDR3 region is CASSYSINLEGDTQYF. The CDR3 DNA sequence: TGTGCCAGCAGTTACTCGATCAACCTAGAAGGAGATACGCAGTATTTT.

The chain joins TRBV27 to TRBJ2-2; 7 bases are shared with TRBD2. In germline, CDR1 is MNHEY, CDR2 SMNVEV (reference sequence). Losses at the gene ends were 2 bases for V and 4 bases for J; bases not matched to a gene: 7. The CDR3 spans 16 residues. CDR3 loop: CASSLAWRETTGELFF. CDR3 in DNA: TGTGCCAGCAGTTTAGCTTGGCGGGAGACCACCGGGGAGCTGTTTTTT.

This clone is deemed large. This chain links TRBV27 with TRBJ2-1; 8 bases fit TRBD2. The CDR3 has 14 residues. With V trimmed by 5 bases and J by 4 bases, 4 bases remained unmatched. Germline V CDR1 and CDR2: MNHEY, SMNVEV (reference sequence). This CDR3 is CASSVSGIYNEQFF. DNA for the CDR3: TGTGCCAGCAGTGTTAGCGGGATATACAATGAGCAGTTCTTC.

This chain joins TRBV11-2 and TRBJ1-3; D unresolved. Germline assignment: CDR1 SGHAT and CDR2 FQNNGV. This CDR3 region has 12 residues. The ends were cut back, 5 bases at V and 9 bases at J, with 11 bases in the middle. The CDR3 loop is CASSPFGSTIYF. The CDR3 DNA reads as TGTGCCAGCAGCCCCTTCGGTTCCACCATATATTTT.

This chain uses TRBV9 with TRBJ2-3, with 9 bases fitting TRBD1. With 3 bases clipped from V and 0 bases from J, the junction kept 5 bases outside the gene matches. Germline V gene lookup returns CDR1 SGDLS and CDR2 YYNGEE. The length of the CDR3 is 16 residues. CDR3 residues: CASSEGQGWSTDTQYF. The CDR3 DNA reads as TGTGCCAGCAGCGAGGGACAGGGATGGAGCACAGATACGCAGTATTTT. Full variable domain (remainder filled in from reference TRBV9 and TRBJ2-3): DSGVTQTPKHLITATGQRVTLRCSPRSGDLSVYWYQQSLDQGLQFLIQYYNGEERAKGNILERFSAQQFPDLHSELNLSSLELGDSALYFCASSEGQGWSTDTQYFGPGTRLTVL.

This clone has only a few counts. The J gene is TRBJ2-7, the V gene TRBV2; 14 nucleotides align to TRBD2. With 6 bases clipped from V and 2 bases from J, the junction kept 3 bases outside the gene matches. The CDR3 loop spans 15 amino acids. Germline assignment: CDR1 SNHLY and CDR2 FYNNEI. The CDR3 nucleotides are TGTGCCAGCAGAGTGGGACTAGCGGGAGCCTACGAGCAGTACTTC. This translates into CASRVGLAGAYEQYF.

This sequence joins TRBV14 and TRBJ2-2, with D perhaps matching TRBD1 (6 bases). The CDR3 extends over 13 amino acids. Deletions cut 6 bases from V and 7 bases from J, with 12 bases between. Germline assignment: CDR1 SGHDN and CDR2 FVKESK. The CDR3 reads CASSHRAGGELFF. CDR3 sequence (DNA): TGTGCCAGCAGTCACAGGGCGGGCGGGGAGCTGTTTTTT.

A few counts support this clone. This sequence joins TRBV2 and TRBJ2-1; TRBD2 matches at 10 bases. CDR1 and CDR2 (germline): SNHLY, FYNNEI. The CDR3 spans 13 residues. J lost 9 bases, V lost 9 bases, and 8 bases had no gene match. The CDR3 DNA sequence: TGTGCCAGAACAAGCGGGAGGGGATCTGAGCAGTTCTTC. It codes for CARTSGRGSEQFF.

The genes are TRBV27 and TRBJ2-3; maybe TRBD1 (5 bases). This CDR3 region has 14 residues. CDR1 and CDR2 from the germline V gene are MNHEY and SMNVEV (reference sequence). V was trimmed by 9 bases and J by 4 bases, leaving 17 bases between them. The CDR3: CASSVGPTADTQYF. The CDR3 DNA follows: TGTGCCAGTTCTGTGGGGCCCACGGCAGATACGCAGTATTTT.

The chain uses TRBV5-1 and TRBJ2-1, with 7 bases that match TRBD2. The germline V gene has CDR1 SGHRS and CDR2 YFSETQ. The CDR3 sequence is 15 residues long. V was clipped by 4 bases and J by 0 bases; unmatched bases: 4. The CDR3 protein is CASSRTSVSYNEQFF. The CDR3 DNA reads TGCGCCAGCAGCCGAACTAGCGTCTCCTACAATGAGCAGTTCTTC.

The chain combines TRBV6-6 with TRBJ2-7, with 7 nucleotides matching TRBD2. V lost 3 bases to trimming and J lost 3 bases; unmatched junction nucleotides: 2. The CDR3 extends over 13 amino acids. Germline V gene data show CDR1 as MNHNY and CDR2 as SVGAGI (reference sequence). CDR3 DNA: TGTGCCAGCAGTTATACTAGCGTCTACGAGCAGTACTTC. Translating it yields CASSYTSVYEQYF.

The gene calls are TRBV11-2 and TRBJ2-7; the match to TRBD1 covers 8 bases. The CDR3 runs 14 residues. Germline V gene data show CDR1 as SGHAT and CDR2 as FQNNGV. V was pared by 3 bases and J by 7 bases, with 8 bases of the junction left unmatched. The CDR3 DNA is TGTGCCAGCAGCTTTGCAGGGGGCGCGGGAGAGCAGTACTTC. It codes for CASSFAGGAGEQYF.

This clone was observed a handful of times. The rearrangement joins TRBV11-2 to TRBJ1-1; no clear D. Germline CDR1 SGHAT, CDR2 FQNNGV. Deletions cut 9 bases from V and 3 bases from J, with 14 bases between. CDR3 length: 13 residues. The CDR3 nucleotides are TGTGCCAGTAGGGAAACTCTTTACACTGAAGCTTTCTTT. Translated: CASRETLYTEAFF.

V is TRBV5-1 and J is TRBJ1-2; D is unresolved. This CDR3 comprises 12 residues. Trimming pared 2 bases from V and 7 bases from J, leaving 9 bases between. The germline CDR1 and CDR2 sequences are SGHRS and YFSETQ. This CDR3 is CASSLQGAGYTF. The CDR3 DNA reads as TGCGCCAGCAGCTTACAAGGTGCTGGCTACACCTTC.

This clone appeared a few times. The chain couples TRBV5-5 to TRBJ2-2, with D possibly being TRBD1 (5 bases). The CDR3 totals 16 residues. CDR1 SGHKS and CDR2 YYEKEE come from the germline V gene (reference sequence). The V end lost 0 bases, the J end lost 2 bases, and 11 bases lay between the germline ends. The CDR3 spells CASSLAGGHNTGELFF. In nucleotides, the CDR3 is TGTGCCAGCAGCTTGGCGGGTGGACACAACACCGGGGAGCTGTTTTTT.

In this sample, this clone turned up a few times. The genes are TRBV5-4 and TRBJ2-1, with TRBD2 matching over 13 bases. CDR1 and CDR2 (germline): SGHNT, YYREEE (reference sequence). The CDR3 covers 16 residues. V gave up 4 bases and J gave up 7 bases; unmatched junction bases: 8. CDR3 protein: CASSRTSGRARNEQFF. CDR3 coding DNA: TGTGCCAGCAGCCGAACTAGCGGGAGGGCCAGGAATGAGCAGTTCTTC.

This chain connects TRBV28 to TRBJ2-1, with 8 positions matching TRBD1. This CDR3 has 17 amino acids. CDR1 MDHEN and CDR2 SYDVKM come from the germline V gene. The trim removed 3 bases at V and 9 bases at J, leaving 16 bases unmatched. The CDR3, as DNA: TGTGCCAGCAGTTTCGTCGTTGGCAGGGGGCTAAGCGGTGAGCAGTTCTTC. It specifies CASSFVVGRGLSGEQFF.

This clone was seen a few times. Other DNA sequences of this sample code for an identical CDR3. V and J are TRBV7-9 and TRBJ2-3, with TRBD2 identical over 14 bases. The J segment lost 4 bases and the V segment lost 5 bases, leaving 5 bases of the junction unmatched. Germline loops: CDR1 SEHNR, CDR2 FQNEAQ (reference sequence). The length of the CDR3 is 16 residues. CDR3 DNA sequence: TGTGCCAGCAGCCCGGGACTAGCGGGAGTGGCAGATACGCAGTATTTT. Translation gives CASSPGLAGVADTQYF.

V usage is TRBV18 and J usage is TRBJ2-7, with D tentatively TRBD1 (6 bases). Trimming removed 5 bases from V and 0 bases from J, with 14 bases in between. The CDR3 has 15 amino acids. The germline gives CDR1 KGHSH, CDR2 LQKENI. The CDR3 spells CASSDGGGYSYEQYF. CDR3 DNA sequence: TGTGCCAGCTCAGATGGGGGCGGGTACTCCTACGAGCAGTACTTC. Together with reference TRBV18 and TRBJ2-7, the CDR3 gives the full variable domain: NAGVMQNPRHLVRRRGQEARLRCSPMKGHSHVYWYRQLPEEGLKFMVYLQKENIIDESGMPKERFSAEFPKEGPSILRIQQVVRGDSAAYFCASSDGGGYSYEQYFGPGTRLTVT.

As for this clone: Other DNA sequences in this specimen translate into the identical CDR3. The chain couples TRBV27 to TRBJ1-1, with TRBD1 matching 7 bases. Per germline, CDR1 MNHEY and CDR2 SMNVEV (reference sequence). There are 12 residues in the CDR3. The junction had 3 bases not matched to a gene; V was cut back by 6 bases and J by 5 bases. Written as DNA, the CDR3 is TGTGCCAGCAGGACAGGGTTAACTGAAGCTTTCTTT. Translation: CASRTGLTEAFF.